The 23 T cell receptor beta chains reported below all come from one sample, sequenced in a study of T cells in Graves' hyperthyroidism and ophthalmopathy. From RNA transcripts, TCR beta CDR3 regions were amplified. The TCR CDR3 first-round RT-PCR relied on the HTBI primer set. MiXCR was run by TCRdb on the multiplex PCR reads, yielding one entry per CDR3 protein. The sample lists some 300,000 distinct CDR3 sequences; roughly a fifth were seen once. The sequencing sample was made of blood. The origin of the receptors is a man aged 45-65 years with Graves' ophthalmopathy.

This clonotype was detected many times. The chain uses TRBV11-2 and TRBJ2-2; 8 positions match TRBD1. This CDR3 has 14 residues. Germline trimming cut 4 bases from V and 6 bases from J; bases unmatched to any gene: 4. Germline CDR1 reads SGHAT; CDR2 reads FQNNGV. The CDR3, as DNA: TGTGCCAGCAGCTCCGTGACAGGGGCCGGGGAGCTGTTTTTT. It codes for CASSSVTGAGELFF.

This clonotype has a handful of counts. The V and J genes are TRBV5-1 and TRBJ1-2; tentatively, D is TRBD1 (5 bases). The germline gives CDR1 SGHRS, CDR2 YFSETQ. CDR3 length equals 15 residues. V lost 7 bases and J 4 bases, leaving 20 bases between the germline ends. The CDR3 is CASGREFGAFYGYTF. For the CDR3, the DNA is TGCGCCAGCGGCCGGGAGTTCGGGGCCTTCTATGGCTACACCTTC.

This clonotype was picked up many times. J is TRBJ2-7 and V is TRBV2; TRBD2 aligns across 12 bases. J was trimmed by 4 bases and V by 8 bases; bases with no gene match: 12. This CDR3 contains 16 residues. Germline V lookup: CDR1 SNHLY, CDR2 FYNNEI. CDR3 amino acids: CASWTFGLAGRYEQYF. DNA of the CDR3: TGTGCCAGCTGGACTTTCGGACTAGCGGGAAGGTACGAGCAGTACTTC. The whole variable domain, remainder taken from reference TRBV2 and TRBJ2-7, is EPEVTQTPSHQVTQMGQEVILRCVPISNHLYFYWYRQILGQKVEFLVSFYNNEISEKSEIFDDQFSVERPDGSNFTLKIRSTKLEDSAMYFCASWTFGLAGRYEQYFGPGTRLTVT.

In its sample, this clonotype was seen many times. The chain uses TRBV18 and TRBJ2-7; 9 positions agree with TRBD1. Germline V lookup: CDR1 KGHSH, CDR2 LQKENI. The length of the CDR3 is 13 residues. The trim removed 4 bases at V and 5 bases at J, leaving 3 bases unmatched. In DNA, the CDR3 is TGTGCCAGCTCACAATACAGGGGGCACGAGCAGTACTTC. It encodes CASSQYRGHEQYF.

This clonotype was counted ten times or more. The CDR3, as DNA: TGTGCCAGCAGTTCGTACAGGGCCCTGAACACTGAAGCTTTCTTT. It codes for CASSSYRALNTEAFF. The chain combines TRBV6-1 with TRBJ1-1; D might be TRBD1 (6 bases). Trimming left V 5 bases short and J 0 bases short, with 13 bases between. This CDR3 is built from 15 residues. From germline, CDR1 is MNHNS and CDR2 SASEGT.

The chain has TRBV13 and TRBJ1-1, with 8 bases identical to TRBD1. This CDR3 contains 16 residues. The J segment lost 0 bases and the V segment lost 6 bases, leaving 9 bases of the junction unmatched. Germline lookup yields CDR1 PRHDT and CDR2 FYEKMQ (reference sequence). The CDR3 DNA reads as TGTGCCAGCAGAACGACAGGGGATGGGGTGAACACTGAAGCTTTCTTT. Translated: CASRTTGDGVNTEAFF.

V is TRBV9 and J is TRBJ2-2; the D gene is possibly TRBD2 (6 bases). V lost 3 bases to trimming and J lost 1 base, with 7 bases between them. Germline-derived CDR1 and CDR2 are SGDLS and YYNGEE. The CDR3 covers 14 residues. The CDR3 region is CASSDSGNTGELFF. The DNA of the CDR3 is TGTGCCAGCAGCGATAGCGGGAACACCGGGGAGCTGTTTTTT.

The chain couples TRBV28 to TRBJ1-2; D gene ambiguous. Trimming took 10 bases from V and 7 from J, leaving 13 bases between them. Germline V lookup: CDR1 MDHEN, CDR2 SYDVKM. The CDR3 is 11 residues long. CDR3 amino acids: CAIATRVGYTF. The CDR3 bases are TGTGCCATCGCGACGAGGGTTGGCTACACCTTC.

This clonotype occurred a few times. V usage is TRBV19 and J usage is TRBJ1-5, with 9 bases fitting TRBD1. Germline CDR1 LNHDA, CDR2 SQIVND (reference sequence). The V gene end was trimmed by 9 bases and the J gene end by 4 bases; junction bases not matched to a gene: 4. The CDR3 totals 13 residues. CDR3 nucleotide sequence: TGTGCCAGCCGGGACAGGGAGAATCAGCCCCAGCATTTT. Translated, it gives CASRDRENQPQHF. Full variable domain (remainder filled in from reference TRBV19 and TRBJ1-5): DGGITQSPKYLFRKEGQNVTLSCEQNLNHDAMYWYRQDPGQGLRLIYYSQIVNDFQKGDIAEGYSVSREKKESFPLTVTSAQKNPTAFYLCASRDRENQPQHFGDGTRLSIL.

The V call is TRBV5-1, the J call TRBJ2-2; D call uncertain. The length of the CDR3 is 14 residues. V was cut by 4 bases and J by 7 bases, with 14 bases left in between. Germline lookup yields CDR1 SGHRS and CDR2 YFSETQ. CDR3 DNA sequence: TGCGCCAGCAGCGCTTCACCCCCCGTCGGGGAGCTGTTTTTT. This translates into CASSASPPVGELFF. Full variable domain (outside the CDR3, taken from reference TRBV5-1 and TRBJ2-2): KAGVTQTPRYLIKTRGQQVTLSCSPISGHRSVSWYQQTPGQGLQFLFEYFSETQRNKGNFPGRFSGRQFSNSRSEMNVSTLELGDSALYLCASSASPPVGELFFGEGSRLTVL.

This clonotype was counted only a few times. This chain connects TRBV6-1 to TRBJ2-7, with 7 positions matching TRBD2. Germline V gives CDR1 MNHNS, CDR2 SASEGT. This CDR3 is built from 15 residues. Losses at the gene ends were 6 bases for V and 2 bases for J; bases not matched to a gene: 10. CDR3 DNA sequence: TGTGCCAGCAGCCGCACTAGCGCCCAAACCTACGAGCAGTACTTC. Its translation: CASSRTSAQTYEQYF.

This clonotype has only a few counts. This chain connects TRBV6-1 to TRBJ1-6; 8 bases align to TRBD1. V lost 7 bases and J lost 10; bases outside the gene matches: 12. This CDR3 has 15 residues. Germline CDR1 and CDR2: MNHNS and SASEGT. This chain's CDR3 is CASTRTGTGESPLHF. CDR3 nucleotide sequence: TGTGCCAGCACCCGAACCGGGACAGGCGAGTCACCCCTCCACTTT.

The chain couples TRBV29-1 to TRBJ2-5; D gene uncertain. From germline, CDR1 is SQVTM and CDR2 ANQGSEA. This CDR3 spans 12 amino acids. The V gene lost 4 bases and the J gene lost 6 bases, with 12 bases spanning the gap. This CDR3 reads CSVASNAQTQYF. CDR3 nucleotides: TGCAGCGTTGCCTCCAATGCGCAGACCCAGTACTTC.

A word on this clonotype: One end of the junction is discordant with germline, which a read error may explain. The rearrangement uses TRBV12-3 or TRBV12-4 and TRBJ2-1, with 12 bases that match TRBD2. This CDR3 has 16 amino acids. CDR3 nucleotide sequence: TGTGCCAGCAGTTCCACCGGGACTAGCGGGTCTAAGGAGCAGTGCTTC. The encoded protein is CASSSTGTSGSKEQCF.

This clonotype was observed at least ten times. The genes are TRBV20-1 and TRBJ2-7; 10 bases are shared with TRBD2. After removal of 1 base from V and 2 bases from J, the junction contained 8 bases not matched to a gene. This CDR3 is 16 amino acids long. Germline V gives CDR1 DFQATT, CDR2 SNEGSKA (reference sequence). CDR3 loop: CSARGAGGRGTYEQYF. CDR3 sequence (DNA): TGCAGTGCTAGAGGAGCGGGAGGGCGAGGGACCTACGAGCAGTACTTC.

This clonotype was recorded many times. This CDR3 is CASSIERTSGSALEQYF. DNA of the CDR3: TGTGCCAGTAGTATAGAAAGGACTAGCGGGAGCGCCCTCGAGCAGTACTTC. The rearrangement joins TRBV19 to TRBJ2-7, with 13 bases aligning to TRBD2. Unmatched junction bases numbered 8, after V lost 0 bases and J lost 6 bases. CDR1 and CDR2 from the germline V gene are LNHDA and SQIVND (reference sequence). The CDR3 is 17 residues long.

V and J are TRBV20-1 and TRBJ2-7, with D possibly TRBD2 on 6 matching bases. Germline V gene sequence: CDR1 DFQATT, CDR2 SNEGSKA (reference sequence). Trimming removed 4 bases at V and 4 bases at J, with 20 bases between. The CDR3 contains 15 residues. The CDR3 DNA reads as TGCAGTGCTATCCCCCGGGACTTAAATTTTTACGAGCAGTACTTC. Translating gives CSAIPRDLNFYEQYF.

The gene calls are TRBV15 and TRBJ2-7, with 16 bases lining up with TRBD2. Germline V gives CDR1 LNHNV, CDR2 YYDKDF (reference sequence). There are 15 residues in the CDR3. J gave up 5 bases and V 5 bases, and 3 bases lay outside the gene matches. CDR3 bases: TGTGCCACCAGCGGGGGACTAGCGGGAGGGGACGAGCAGTACTTC. It specifies CATSGGLAGGDEQYF.

The chain couples TRBV24-1 to TRBJ2-1, with D possibly being TRBD2 (5 bases). The CDR3 contains 14 residues. Deletions cut 4 bases from V and 5 bases from J, with 11 bases between. Looked up from germline, CDR1 is KGHDR and CDR2 is SFDVKD. This CDR3 reads CATSEGLVNNEQFF. The CDR3 coding sequence is TGTGCCACCAGTGAAGGACTGGTTAACAATGAGCAGTTCTTC.

The sample holds a few counts of this clonotype. The chain links TRBV28 to TRBJ2-7, with 9 positions matching TRBD1. The germline CDR1 and CDR2 sequences are MDHEN and SYDVKM. V shed 6 bases and J 3 bases; nucleotides not matched to a gene: 3. The CDR3 runs to 13 residues. The CDR3 bases are TGTGCCAGCAGCAAGGACAGGGGCTACGAGCAGTACTTC. Amino acid sequence: CASSKDRGYEQYF.

This clonotype has more than one count but fewer than ten. The chain employs TRBV27 and TRBJ1-2; 9 bases line up with TRBD1. Unmatched junction bases numbered 7, after V lost 3 bases and J lost 8 bases. Germline V gene sequence: CDR1 MNHEY, CDR2 SMNVEV (reference sequence). The length of the CDR3 is 14 residues. The chain's CDR3 is CASSFRDRAFGYTF. The CDR3 nucleotides read TGTGCCAGCAGTTTCAGGGACAGGGCGTTCGGCTACACCTTC.

This clonotype came up many times. The rearrangement links TRBV2 to TRBJ2-1; TRBD1 aligns across 9 bases. The CDR3 has 15 residues. The J segment lost 9 bases and the V segment lost 7 bases, leaving 13 bases of the junction unmatched. Germline-derived CDR1 and CDR2 are SNHLY and FYNNEI. The DNA of the CDR3 is TGTGCCAGCACCTACGAGGGACAGGGTCTCGGTGAGCAGTTCTTC. This translates into CASTYEGQGLGEQFF.

This clonotype was seen ten or more times. The V call is TRBV6-1, the J call TRBJ2-5; the D gene is possibly TRBD1 (6 bases). This CDR3 spans 15 amino acids. Trimming took 5 bases from V and 2 from J, leaving 15 bases between them. Germline V lookup: CDR1 MNHNS, CDR2 SASEGT. The CDR3 coding sequence is TGTGCCAGCAGTTTCACCGAAGGACAGCAAGAGACCCAGTACTTC. It translates to CASSFTEGQQETQYF.